This record looks at one T cell receptor (beta chain) sequence and its context. Repertoires were generated with immunoSEQ multiplex PCR, while TCRdb's copy carries only in-frame clones and drops some. The sample has roughly 150,000 clones, about nine tenths seen once. This entry comes from a study of T cell responses to AZD1222 COVID-19 vaccine. This material consisted of peripheral blood, taken on day 0 of AZD1222 vaccination. This sequence originates from an adult in good health.

The CDR3 DNA reads TGTGCCAGCAGTTTATGGCCCCCTCGGGAGCAGTACTTC. Its translation: CASSLWPPREQYF. The J gene is TRBJ2-7, the V gene TRBV27, with D hard to call. This CDR3 spans 13 amino acids. Trimming pared 1 base from V and 7 bases from J, leaving 11 bases between. CDR1 MNHEY and CDR2 SMNVEV come from the germline V gene (reference sequence).